This paragraph covers one TCR beta chain sequence. Its antigen is not known. Assay: immunoSEQ multiplex PCR; the TCRdb copy retains only in-frame clones and omits some. Of tens of thousands of clones detected, roughly 90% appear once; the ten largest clones hold about 5.7%. This CDR3 has 12 residues. V lost 6 bases to trimming and J lost 6 bases; unmatched junction nucleotides: 7. Germline V gives CDR1 SQVTM, CDR2 ANQGSEA. The data stem from a study of T cell responses to AZD1222 COVID-19 vaccine. Broader study findings: The reported proportion of spike-specific TCRs targeting unmutated variant regions was nearly half.

The chain is built from TRBV29-1 and TRBJ1-2, with TRBD1 identical over 7 bases. This sequence originates from an adult who received the AZD1222 COVID-19 vaccine. Sequenced here: peripheral blood, sampled 28 days after the second AZD1222 dose. The CDR3 DNA reads as TGCAGCGTGGGAAACAGGGGCGATGGCTACACCTTC. It codes for CSVGNRGDGYTF.